This section outlines one T cell receptor beta chain sequence together with its context. Its antigen is not identified. A junction boundary mismatches the germline segment, possibly from a read error. This sample was taken from a study of glioma-infiltrating T cells. Amplification of TCR alpha and beta CDR3 regions from RNA used iRepertoire nested multiplex PCR. Tissue mRNA or PBMC total RNA, about 85-400 ng, went into one-step reverse transcription and amplification. TCRdb recomputed calls from the multiplex PCR reads with MiXCR, one row per CDR3 protein. This table holds some 93,000 distinct CDR3 sequences, 35% to 45% found once. Regarding the study as a whole: Non-neoplastic patients had below-expected tissue-blood divergence, while all gliomas exceeded expectation. CDR3 overlap between tissue and blood was very small.

The CDR3 consists of 12 residues. CDR1 and CDR2 from the germline V gene are MNHEY and SVGEGT. The specimen was glioma tissue, nonneoplastic brain tissue, or PBMCs (not recorded which). The V gene is TRBV6-2 or TRBV6-3, the J gene TRBJ1-5; D not certain. The source of this sequence is a human donor with low-grade glioma or glioblastoma, undergoing nonglioma brain surgery, or in good health (not recorded which). The CDR3, as DNA: TGTGCCAGCAGTGCTTTGAATCAGCACCAGCGTTTT. Its translation is CASSALNQHQRF.